The entry below gives a single T cell receptor beta chain sequence along with its context. The antigen remains undetermined. Blood was drawn once from each donor into heparinised tubes. The draws averaged about 120 mL. Based on CD45RO/CCR7/CD25/CD127/CD95/CD27, CD4+ regulatory, stem cell-like memory, naive and central memory cells were sorted. This sample was taken from a study of beta chain features in type 1 diabetes. The CDR3 sequence is 15 residues long. Looked up from germline, CDR1 is MNHEY and CDR2 is SMNVEV (reference sequence). The V segment lost 3 bases and the J segment 5 bases; nucleotides outside the gene matches: 8. Expressed TCRB transcripts were sequenced after all isolated RNA was converted to cDNA. The table came from immunoSEQ multiplex PCR; TCRdb's copy has only in-frame clones and leaves some out. The sample has hundreds of thousands of clones; roughly 16% are singletons. General study points: Here, the possible influence of HLA type (on TCRB rearrangement) remained unresolved. Any PCR bias toward short templates would affect both groups alike.

The clonotype was recovered from a young man in good health. The chain employs TRBV27 and TRBJ2-5; 8 bases line up with TRBD1. Sequencing input: naive CD4+ T cells from blood. Here the CDR3 DNA reads TGTGCCAGCAGTTTGATCCCCAGGGGGCAGGAGACCCAGTACTTC. This translates into CASSLIPRGQETQYF.